One sample yielded the 16 T cell receptor beta chains listed below, sequenced in a study of blood T cell repertoires in COVID-19. TCRdb's copy holds only in-frame clones and misses some; the assay was immunoSEQ multiplex PCR. The sample includes about 220,000 clones, roughly 83% of them seen just once. Sequencing was performed on PBMCs or T cells enriched from blood (not recorded which). The receptors were gathered from a woman in her 40s with acute COVID-19.

The chain is built from TRBV7-8 and TRBJ1-2; D remains unclear. Germline values: CDR1 SGHVS, CDR2 FQNEAQ. This CDR3 spans 16 amino acids. Between the trimmed V and J ends, which lost 8 bases and 0 bases, there was a span of 19 bases. The DNA for the CDR3 is TGTGCCAGCGCCTACCCCGGACTGGGATCTAACTATGGCTACACCTTC. Protein: CASAYPGLGSNYGYTF.

This rearrangement joins TRBV12-1 to TRBJ1-3; TRBD1 is the table's D call, not checked against the DNA. TRBV12-1 is recorded as a pseudogene. The CDR3 has 16 residues. In DNA form, the CDR3 reads TGTGCCAGCAGCTTCGGACACTTTCTCTCTGGAAACACCATATATTTT. Translating gives CASSFGHFLSGNTIYF.

This chain links TRBV29-1 with TRBJ1-3; 9 bases fit TRBD1. V trimming: 8 bases; J trimming: 7 bases; junction bases outside the gene matches: 3. Germline CDR1 and CDR2: SQVTM and ANQGSEA. The CDR3 sequence is 11 residues long. CDR3 coding DNA: TGCAGCTTCGGACAGGGGAACACCATATATTTT. It translates to CSFGQGNTIYF. Full variable domain (missing parts from reference TRBV29-1 and TRBJ1-3): SAVISQKPSRDICQRGTSLTIQCQVDSQVTMMFWYRQQPGQSLTLIATANQGSEATYESGFVIDKFPISRPNLTFSTLTVSNMSPEDSSIYLCSFGQGNTIYFGEGSWLTVV.

The chain has TRBV7-3 and TRBJ2-3, with 13 bases lining up with TRBD2. Germline V lookup: CDR1 SGHTA, CDR2 FQGTGA. Trimming removed 5 bases from V and 4 bases from J; junction bases left unmatched: 3. CDR3 length: 15 residues. CDR3 bases: TGTGCCAGCAGCCGACTAGCGGGAGGTCCAGATACGCAGTATTTT. Residues: CASSRLAGGPDTQYF.

The chain recombines TRBV30 with TRBJ1-6, with a possible D match to TRBD1 (5 bases). Deletions cut 5 bases from V and 7 bases from J, with 15 bases between. The CDR3 has 14 residues. CDR1 and CDR2 (germline): GTSNPN, SVGIG (reference sequence). CDR3 sequence reads: CAWGSGRLNSPLHF. The CDR3 coding sequence is TGTGCCTGGGGGTCAGGGAGGTTGAATTCACCCCTCCACTTT.

The chain employs TRBV6-5 and TRBJ2-3; no clear D. The CDR3 consists of 14 residues. Looked up from germline, CDR1 is MNHEY and CDR2 is SVGAGI. V was pared by 7 bases and J by 4 bases, with 15 bases between. The CDR3 DNA reads TGTGCCAGCACTCGGTCCGGTTCCCCAGATACGCAGTATTTT. Its protein product is CASTRSGSPDTQYF.

V gene TRBV4-2 combines with J gene TRBJ1-1; a weak D match, TRBD1 (6 bases). V was clipped by 0 bases and J by 1 base, with 12 bases between them. Germline V CDR1 and CDR2: LGHNA, YNFKEQ. The CDR3 spans 16 residues. The CDR3 reads CASSQDQGRGNTEAFF. CDR3 DNA: TGTGCCAGCAGCCAAGATCAGGGGCGCGGGAACACTGAAGCTTTCTTT.

J is TRBJ2-1 and V is TRBV7-9; 13 bases match TRBD2. Trimming cost V 1 base and J 0 bases; bases outside gene matches: 6. Germline V gene lookup returns CDR1 SEHNR and CDR2 FQNEAQ (reference sequence). The CDR3 runs to 19 residues. The CDR3 DNA reads as TGTGCCAGCAGCTTAGTTGAACTAGCGGGAGGGAGCTCCTACAATGAGCAGTTCTTC. Protein: CASSLVELAGGSSYNEQFF. Variable domain in full (rest from reference TRBV7-9 and TRBJ2-1): DTGVSQNPRHKITKRGQNVTFRCDPISEHNRLYWYRQTLGQGPEFLTYFQNEAQLEKSRLLSDRFSAERPKGSFSTLEIQRTEQGDSAMYLCASSLVELAGGSSYNEQFFGPGTRLTVL.

This clone has only a few counts. The V call is TRBV20-1, the J call TRBJ1-2, with a possible D match to TRBD1 (5 bases). Germline assignment: CDR1 DFQATT and CDR2 SNEGSKA (reference sequence). V gave up 3 bases and J gave up 6 bases, with 14 bases separating them. The CDR3 covers 13 residues. DNA for the CDR3: TGCAGTGCTAGTTTAGGGGTGAACCATGGCTACACCTTC. Protein: CSASLGVNHGYTF.

The CDR3 bases are TGTGCCAGCAGTTCGGCCGGGTCCGGGAATGAAAAACTGTTTTTT. Translating gives CASSSAGSGNEKLFF. This chain uses TRBV2 with TRBJ1-4, with no clear D. The CDR3 has 15 amino acids. CDR1 is SNHLY and CDR2 is FYNNEI in the germline V gene. Trimming stripped 5 bases from V and 5 bases from J, with 15 bases between.

The chain carries TRBV4-3 and TRBJ2-2, with 7 nucleotides matching TRBD2. Germline-derived CDR1 and CDR2 are LGHNA and YSLEER. The CDR3 consists of 16 residues. V was clipped by 2 bases and J by 1 base; unmatched bases: 4. The CDR3 protein is CASSQRIAGNTGELFF. DNA of the CDR3: TGCGCCAGCAGCCAACGGATAGCGGGGAACACCGGGGAGCTGTTTTTT.

V usage is TRBV30 and J usage is TRBJ1-6, with a tentative D call TRBD1 (5 bases). The V end lost 8 bases, the J end lost 6 bases, and 8 bases lay between the germline ends. Germline V gives CDR1 GTSNPN, CDR2 SVGIG (reference sequence). This CDR3 has 11 amino acids. The CDR3 nucleotides read TGTGCCGCGGACACTAATTCACCCCTCCACTTT. Protein product: CAADTNSPLHF. The full variable domain, with the rest looked up from reference TRBV30 and TRBJ1-6, is SQTIHQWPATLVQPVGSPLSLECTVEGTSNPNLYWYRQAAGRGLQLLFYSVGIGQISSEVPQNLSASRPQDRQFILSSKKLLLSDSGFYLCAADTNSPLHFGNGTRLTVT.

The rearrangement joins TRBV4-3 to TRBJ1-1; 10 bases are shared with TRBD1. Germline loops: CDR1 LGHNA, CDR2 YSLEER. The CDR3 sequence is 16 residues long. V shed 0 bases and J 3 bases; nucleotides not matched to a gene: 4. CDR3 amino acids: CASSQERGTGDTEAFF. CDR3 DNA: TGCGCCAGCAGCCAAGAAAGAGGGACAGGGGACACTGAAGCTTTCTTT.

The chain employs TRBV6-5 and TRBJ1-1; D gene ambiguous. The CDR3 covers 12 residues. Germline loops: CDR1 MNHEY, CDR2 SVGAGI. The germline V and J ends were trimmed by 7 bases and 1 base, with 7 bases remaining between them. This chain's CDR3 is CASINGNTEAFF. In DNA, the CDR3 is TGTGCCAGCATCAACGGGAACACTGAAGCTTTCTTT.

The chain is built from TRBV7-2 and TRBJ2-1, with a possible D match to TRBD2 (6 bases). Trimming took off 5 bases at V and 2 bases at J, with 13 bases between the two ends. Germline loops: CDR1 SGHTA, CDR2 FQGNSA. The CDR3 length is 15 residues. The CDR3 sequence is CASSLSGETYNEQFF. In nucleotides, the CDR3 is TGTGCCAGCAGCCTTTCGGGAGAAACCTACAATGAGCAGTTCTTC.

This clone was detected only a few times. CDR3 nucleotides: TGTGCCAGCACGACTAGCGGGGGGATCGTCAACGAGCAGTACTTC. Encoded protein: CASTTSGGIVNEQYF. This sequence joins TRBV2 and TRBJ2-7, with 13 bases that match TRBD2. This CDR3 has 15 amino acids. The V segment lost 7 bases and the J segment 5 bases; nucleotides outside the gene matches: 8. CDR1 SNHLY and CDR2 FYNNEI come from the germline V gene.